The present TCR beta chain was sequenced within a study of blood T cells in healthy people across ages. This clonotype has a count of ten or more. Its antigen is unknown. The CDR3 contains 13 residues. CDR1 is SGDLS, CDR2 YYNGEE, per germline. V was trimmed by 5 bases and J by 2 bases, leaving 9 bases between them. A second PCR of roughly 6 to 12 cycles used a sample-barcoded 5' primer and a J-beta primer mix. Sequencing yielded, for each sample, at least 2.5 million paired-end reads carrying CDR3. TCRdb reprocessed the 5' RACE reads via MiXCR and lists one record per CDR3 protein. The sample consists of 630,000 or so distinct CDR3 sequences, roughly 32% of them appearing once. Whole-study results and caveats: Naive T cell percentage showed a strong correlation with TCR beta diversity. The study found more naive CD4+ cells and higher diversity in long-lived than aged donors.

Russia was home to the donors, healthy Caucasian individuals aged about 6 to 90. V and J are TRBV9 and TRBJ2-3, with D perhaps TRBD2 (6 bases). The source is a woman aged 80 or over in good health. The specimen sequenced was blood. The CDR3 spells CASRDYHTDTQYF. CDR3 sequence (DNA): TGTGCCAGCAGGGACTACCACACAGATACGCAGTATTTT.